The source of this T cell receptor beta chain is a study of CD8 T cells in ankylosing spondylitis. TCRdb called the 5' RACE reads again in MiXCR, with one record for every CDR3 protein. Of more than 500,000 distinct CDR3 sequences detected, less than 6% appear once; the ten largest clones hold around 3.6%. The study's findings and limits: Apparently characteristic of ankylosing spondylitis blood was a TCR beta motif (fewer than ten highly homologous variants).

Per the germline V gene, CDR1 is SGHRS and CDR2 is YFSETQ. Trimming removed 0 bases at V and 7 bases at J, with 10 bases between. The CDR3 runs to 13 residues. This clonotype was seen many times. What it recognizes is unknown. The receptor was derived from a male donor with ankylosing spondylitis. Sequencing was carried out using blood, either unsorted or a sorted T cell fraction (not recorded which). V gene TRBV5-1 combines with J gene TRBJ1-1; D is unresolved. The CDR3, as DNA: TGCGCCAGCAGCTTGGTGTCAGTTGATGAAGCTTTCTTT. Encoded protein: CASSLVSVDEAFF.